Listed here are 24 T cell receptor beta chains from one sample, sequenced in a study of blood T cells in healthy people across ages. With a J-beta primer mix and a sample-barcoded 5' primer, a second PCR ran about 6 to 11 cycles. TCRdb fed the 5' RACE reads into MiXCR, producing one record per CDR3 protein. The sample has roughly 800,000 distinct CDR3 sequences; around a quarter are singletons. These data are also associated with another study on T cells of mothers and their children.

Sequencing was done on a sample of blood. These receptors came from a boy between 10 and 17 years old in good health.

The rearrangement joins TRBV12-5 to TRBJ2-1; no clear D gene. CDR1 is LGHNT and CDR2 is FRNRAP in the germline V gene. V was trimmed by 4 bases and J by 4 bases, leaving 11 bases between them. The CDR3 contains 14 residues. The DNA of the CDR3 is TGTGCTAGTGGTTATGGACCAAAATACAATGAGCAGTTCTTC. Translated: CASGYGPKYNEQFF. Full variable domain (missing parts from reference TRBV12-5 and TRBJ2-1): DARVTQTPRHKVTEMGQEVTMRCQPILGHNTVFWYRQTMMQGLELLAYFRNRAPLDDSGMPKDRFSAEMPDATLATLKIQPSEPRDSAVYFCASGYGPKYNEQFFGPGTRLTVL.

This clonotype was seen a handful of times. CDR3 sequence: CASSLFHDVVETQYF. The CDR3 DNA reads as TGTGCCAGCAGCTTGTTCCACGACGTGGTGGAGACCCAGTACTTC. The genes are TRBV5-6 and TRBJ2-5; D call uncertain. Germline V lookup: CDR1 SGHDT, CDR2 YYEEEE. The CDR3 loop spans 15 amino acids. The V end lost 1 base, the J end lost 5 bases, and 15 bases lay between the germline ends.

This clonotype was counted between two and nine times. The rearrangement links TRBV20-1 to TRBJ2-5, with 9 bases fitting TRBD2. CDR3 length: 17 amino acids. Germline V gene lookup returns CDR1 DFQATT and CDR2 SNEGSKA (reference sequence). Trimming cost V 5 bases and J 2 bases; bases outside gene matches: 15. The CDR3 protein is CSAEKAGGGSSQETQYF. The CDR3 DNA sequence: TGCAGTGCTGAGAAGGCGGGAGGGGGATCCTCTCAAGAGACCCAGTACTTC.

This chain connects TRBV7-2 to TRBJ2-7; D is perhaps TRBD1 or TRBD2 (6 bases each). Germline V gene data show CDR1 as SGHTA and CDR2 as FQGNSA. The V and J ends lost 0 bases and 2 bases respectively, with 14 bases between them. The CDR3 contains 16 residues. The CDR3 nucleotides read TGTGCCAGCAGCTTAGCGGGCAGGGGAGGTCCCTACGAGCAGTACTTC. Its translation: CASSLAGRGGPYEQYF.

This clonotype was counted only a few times. The J gene is TRBJ2-5, the V gene TRBV28; 9 bases are shared with TRBD2. CDR3 length: 15 residues. Germline CDR1 is MDHEN and CDR2 is SYDVKM. V lost 6 bases to trimming and J lost 5 bases; unmatched junction nucleotides: 10. The CDR3 loop is CASRMAGGPRETQYF. The CDR3 bases are TGTGCCAGCAGGATGGCGGGGGGGCCTCGGGAGACCCAGTACTTC.

This chain connects TRBV28 to TRBJ2-3, with TRBD1 identical over 7 bases. Germline CDR1 is MDHEN and CDR2 is SYDVKM. This CDR3 contains 11 residues. Trimming cost V 6 bases and J 10 bases; bases outside gene matches: 4. CDR3 in DNA: TGTGCCAGCAGAAGACAGGGTCCGCAGTATTTT. It encodes CASRRQGPQYF. The variable domain in full, completed from reference TRBV28 and TRBJ2-3, reads DVKVTQSSRYLVKRTGEKVFLECVQDMDHENMFWYRQDPGLGLRLIYFSYDVKMKEKGDIPEGYSVSREKKERFSLILESASTNQTSMYLCASRRQGPQYFGPGTRLTVL.

This clonotype was counted only a few times. The chain joins TRBV27 to TRBJ2-1, with 8 nucleotides matching TRBD2. The germline gives CDR1 MNHEY, CDR2 SMNVEV (reference sequence). The CDR3 totals 15 residues. With 7 bases clipped from V and 5 bases from J, the junction kept 10 bases outside the gene matches. This CDR3 is CASTPTGTRNNEQFF. The CDR3 DNA reads as TGTGCCAGCACTCCAACCGGGACTAGGAACAATGAGCAGTTCTTC.

This clonotype was found a few times. This chain links TRBV18 with TRBJ2-1; 13 positions agree with TRBD2. CDR1 and CDR2 (germline): KGHSH, LQKENI. There are 16 residues in the CDR3. The junction had 6 bases not matched to a gene; V was cut back by 6 bases and J by 4 bases. The CDR3, as DNA: TGTGCCAGCTCCGAGGGACTAGCGGGGAATTACAATGAGCAGTTCTTC. It encodes CASSEGLAGNYNEQFF.

This chain uses TRBV20-1 with TRBJ2-1, with no clear D. The CDR3 is 11 amino acids. V was pared by 5 bases and J by 3 bases, with 5 bases between. Per germline, CDR1 DFQATT and CDR2 SNEGSKA (reference sequence). CDR3 DNA: TGCAGTGCTGTAAACTACAATGAGCAGTTCTTC. It yields the protein CSAVNYNEQFF.

This clonotype was counted a few times. V gene TRBV20-1 combines with J gene TRBJ1-5; tentatively, D is TRBD1 (6 bases). This CDR3 has 15 residues. V gave up 5 bases and J gave up 3 bases, with 17 bases separating them. Looked up from germline, CDR1 is DFQATT and CDR2 is SNEGSKA (reference sequence). The CDR3 protein is CSAAFYGQFNQPQHF. The CDR3 DNA reads as TGCAGTGCTGCTTTTTATGGACAGTTCAATCAGCCCCAGCATTTT.

This clonotype showed up just a few times. A much larger clone differs by one base, so this may be a read error. The chain uses TRBV12-3 or TRBV12-4 and TRBJ1-5; D not certain. Trimming removed 7 bases at V and 5 bases at J, with 12 bases between. The CDR3 consists of 13 residues. In DNA, the CDR3 is TGTGCCAGCAAACGGGCGGAGTATCAGCCCCAGCATTTT. Translated, it gives CASKRAEYQPQHF.

This clonotype was found a few times. The chain joins TRBV28 to TRBJ1-2, with TRBD1 matching 7 bases. Per the germline V gene, CDR1 is MDHEN and CDR2 is SYDVKM. The CDR3 has 14 amino acids. V dropped 3 bases and J dropped 8; count of bases not matched to a gene: 9. CDR3 amino acids: CASSLDPTGYGYTF. In DNA, the CDR3 is TGTGCCAGCAGTTTGGACCCGACAGGGTACGGCTACACCTTC.

The V and J genes are TRBV20-1 and TRBJ2-5; D unclear. The germline gives CDR1 DFQATT, CDR2 SNEGSKA (reference sequence). The CDR3 runs to 12 residues. Between the trimmed V and J ends, which lost 5 bases and 1 base, there was a span of 8 bases. The CDR3 spells CSAFTPQETQYF. The DNA of the CDR3 is TGCAGTGCTTTCACCCCCCAAGAGACCCAGTACTTC.

The sample holds a few counts of this clonotype. The chain recombines TRBV7-9 with TRBJ2-3; 7 nucleotides line up with TRBD2. Per the germline V gene, CDR1 is SEHNR and CDR2 is FQNEAQ (reference sequence). The V segment lost 1 base and the J segment 2 bases; nucleotides outside the gene matches: 6. The CDR3 spans 16 residues. The CDR3 DNA sequence: TGTGCCAGCAGCTTAGGGGCTAGCGGCCCCACAGATACGCAGTATTTT. It translates to CASSLGASGPTDTQYF.

This clonotype appeared a few times. This chain joins TRBV5-1 and TRBJ1-2, with D possibly being TRBD1 (5 bases). There are 11 residues in the CDR3. The V and J ends lost 6 bases and 4 bases respectively, with 7 bases between them. CDR1 and CDR2 (germline): SGHRS, YFSETQ. The CDR3 DNA reads as TGCGCCAGCACCGGGACCTATGGCTACACCTTC. Its protein product is CASTGTYGYTF. Supplemented by reference TRBV5-1 and TRBJ1-2, the full variable domain reads KAGVTQTPRYLIKTRGQQVTLSCSPISGHRSVSWYQQTPGQGLQFLFEYFSETQRNKGNFPGRFSGRQFSNSRSEMNVSTLELGDSALYLCASTGTYGYTFGSGTRLTVV.

The gene calls are TRBV12-3 or TRBV12-4 and TRBJ2-7; tentatively, D is TRBD1 (7 bases). V gave up 6 bases and J gave up 0 bases, with 30 bases separating them. The CDR3 extends over 20 amino acids. CDR3 sequence: CASSLRPRRGRRGTSYEQYF. The CDR3 DNA reads TGTGCCAGCAGCCTTCGGCCGAGGAGGGGGCGAAGGGGGACCTCCTACGAGCAGTACTTC.

This clonotype has a handful of counts. The rearrangement links TRBV14 to TRBJ2-1; perhaps TRBD2 as D (5 bases). Germline V gene sequence: CDR1 SGHDN, CDR2 FVKESK. The V end lost 0 bases, the J end lost 6 bases, and 6 bases lay between the germline ends. This CDR3 contains 13 residues. DNA of the CDR3: TGTGCCAGCAGCCAAGACCTAGCCAATGAGCAGTTCTTC. Residues: CASSQDLANEQFF. The variable domain in full, with the rest retrieved from reference TRBV14 and TRBJ2-1, is EAGVTQFPSHSVIEKGQTVTLRCDPISGHDNLYWYRRVMGKEIKFLLHFVKESKQDESGMPNNRFLAERTGGTYSTLKVQPAELEDSGVYFCASSQDLANEQFFGPGTRLTVL.

This clonotype was counted ten times or more. V and J are TRBV5-5 and TRBJ2-2; 7 nucleotides agree with TRBD1. CDR3 size: 14 residues. Per germline, CDR1 SGHKS and CDR2 YYEKEE (reference sequence). V dropped 4 bases and J dropped 5; count of bases not matched to a gene: 5. In DNA form, the CDR3 reads TGTGCCAGCAGCCCTACAGGGGCAACCGGGGAGCTGTTTTTT. Its protein is CASSPTGATGELFF.

This clonotype was detected ten times or more. The chain combines TRBV27 with TRBJ1-2, with TRBD1 identical over 10 bases. V gave up 6 bases and J gave up 7 bases; unmatched junction bases: 8. This CDR3 has 14 amino acids. Germline CDR1 reads MNHEY; CDR2 reads SMNVEV (reference sequence). CDR3 amino acids: CASSPRTGGSGYTF. CDR3 DNA sequence: TGTGCCAGCAGCCCTCGGACAGGGGGGTCTGGCTACACCTTC.

The CDR3 loop reads CSVEGGASTYEQYF. The CDR3 bases are TGCAGCGTTGAAGGAGGGGCCAGTACCTACGAGCAGTACTTC. J is TRBJ2-7 and V is TRBV29-1; D may be TRBD1 or TRBD2 (5 bases each). This CDR3 comprises 14 residues. Trimming removed 1 base from V and 2 bases from J, with 12 bases in between. Germline V gene lookup returns CDR1 SQVTM and CDR2 ANQGSEA.

V is TRBV7-2 and J is TRBJ2-4; 7 nucleotides match TRBD1. The germline V gene encodes CDR1 SGHTA and CDR2 FQGNSA. This CDR3 comprises 16 residues. With V trimmed by 2 bases and J by 1 base, 5 bases remained unmatched. This CDR3 reads CASSLQGGFAKNIQYF. The CDR3 nucleotides are TGTGCCAGCAGCTTACAAGGGGGCTTTGCCAAAAACATTCAGTACTTC.

V and J are TRBV28 and TRBJ2-4; TRBD1 aligns across 10 bases. J lost 9 bases, V lost 1 base, and 6 bases had no gene match. This CDR3 is 15 amino acids long. Per the germline V gene, CDR1 is MDHEN and CDR2 is SYDVKM. CDR3 nucleotide sequence: TGTGCCAGCAGTTTATCCGGGACAGGGGAGGTCATTCAGTACTTC. Amino acids: CASSLSGTGEVIQYF.

This clonotype was counted only a few times. V and J are TRBV28 and TRBJ1-1; D is undetermined. Germline loops: CDR1 MDHEN, CDR2 SYDVKM. CDR3 length equals 14 residues. The V gene lost 5 bases and the J gene lost 2 bases, with 12 bases spanning the gap. The CDR3 DNA sequence: TGTGCCAGCAGTACACCCGGGGTCAACACTGAAGCTTTCTTT. This codes for CASSTPGVNTEAFF.

This clonotype was detected only a few times. V usage is TRBV20-1 and J usage is TRBJ2-5, with no clear D. The CDR3 extends over 13 amino acids. V was pared by 4 bases and J by 6 bases, with 15 bases between. Per the germline V gene, CDR1 is DFQATT and CDR2 is SNEGSKA (reference sequence). The CDR3 protein is CSAIVNTGKTQYF. Here the CDR3 DNA reads TGCAGTGCTATAGTAAACACTGGGAAGACCCAGTACTTC.